This T cell receptor beta chain is from a study of relationships among human T cell subsets. A remark on this clonotype: Its target is not known.

The T cell receptor alpha and beta CDR3 regions were amplified from mRNA by semiquantitative ARM-PCR. Exponential amplification used communal superprimers after tagged nested gene-specific primers in ARM-PCR. Before the second round, exonuclease removed the nested primers. TCRdb re-called the multiplex PCR reads with MiXCR, one entry per CDR3 protein. The data show roughly 7,000 distinct CDR3 sequences, roughly 68% seen once. Study observations and caveats: Over 55% of CD8+ cytotoxic sequences came from clones with over 100 reads. Th1, Th2 and regulatory subsets overlapped substantially in CDR3 sequences.

Naive plus transitional T cells were isolated with anti-CD45RA microbeads from pooled CD4+ and CD8+ T cells. V lost 5 bases, J lost 5 bases, and 4 bases stayed unmatched. The CDR3 contains 13 residues. Germline values: CDR1 LNHNV, CDR2 YYDKDF (reference sequence). The clonotype comes from a man aged 40-55 years in good health. Input material: naive and transitional (CD45RA+) T cells sorted from blood. The chain carries TRBV15 and TRBJ2-3; TRBD1 matches 7 bases. DNA for the CDR3: TGTGCCACCAGCGTAAGGACAGGAGATACGCAGTATTTT. This gives the protein CATSVRTGDTQYF.